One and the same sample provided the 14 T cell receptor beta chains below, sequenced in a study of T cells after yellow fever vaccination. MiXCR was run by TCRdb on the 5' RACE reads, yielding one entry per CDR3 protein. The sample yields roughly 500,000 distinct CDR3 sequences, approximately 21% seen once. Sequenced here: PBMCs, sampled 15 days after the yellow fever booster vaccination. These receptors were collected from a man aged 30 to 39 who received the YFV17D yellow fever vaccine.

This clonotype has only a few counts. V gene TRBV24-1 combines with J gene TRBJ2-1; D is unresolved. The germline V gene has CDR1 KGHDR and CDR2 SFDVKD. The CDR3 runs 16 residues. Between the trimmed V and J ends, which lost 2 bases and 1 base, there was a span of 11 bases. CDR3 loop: CATSDSSSGSYNEQFF. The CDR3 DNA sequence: TGTGCCACCAGTGATTCCTCGTCAGGTTCCTACAATGAGCAGTTCTTC.

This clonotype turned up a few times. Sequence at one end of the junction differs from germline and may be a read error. This CDR3 is CSAREDENIQYF. CDR3 sequence (DNA): TGCAGTGCAAGAGAGGATGAAAACATTCAGTACTTC. This chain uses TRBV20-1 with TRBJ2-4; D gene uncertain. The CDR3 has 12 amino acids. Germline V gene sequence: CDR1 DFQATT, CDR2 SNEGSKA (reference sequence).

In nucleotides, the CDR3 is TGTGCCAGCAGTTACTGGACTCTGGACGAGCAGTACTTC. Its protein product is CASSYWTLDEQYF. The gene calls are TRBV6-2 or TRBV6-3 and TRBJ2-7; D is perhaps TRBD2 (5 bases). Germline CDR1 MNHEY, CDR2 SVGEGT. Trimming removed 1 base from V and 5 bases from J, with 9 bases in between. The CDR3 extends over 13 amino acids.

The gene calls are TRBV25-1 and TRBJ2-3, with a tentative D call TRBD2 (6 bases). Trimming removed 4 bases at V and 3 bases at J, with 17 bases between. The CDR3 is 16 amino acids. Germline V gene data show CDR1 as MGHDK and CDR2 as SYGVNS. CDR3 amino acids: CASSAIIHSGTDTQYF. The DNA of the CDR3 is TGTGCCAGCAGTGCCATTATTCATAGCGGAACAGATACGCAGTATTTT.

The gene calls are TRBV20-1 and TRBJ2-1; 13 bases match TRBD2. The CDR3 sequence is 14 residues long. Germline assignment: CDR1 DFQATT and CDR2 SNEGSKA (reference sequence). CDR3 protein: CGTSGTSSYNEQFF. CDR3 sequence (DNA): TGCGGGACTAGCGGGACGAGCTCCTACAATGAGCAGTTCTTC.

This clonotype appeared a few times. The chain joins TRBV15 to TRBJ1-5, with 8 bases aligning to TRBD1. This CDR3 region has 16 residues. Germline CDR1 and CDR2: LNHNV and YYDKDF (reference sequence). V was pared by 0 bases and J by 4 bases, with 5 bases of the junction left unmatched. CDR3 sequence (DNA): TGTGCCACCAGCAGAGAACCTACAGGGGGTAATCAGCCCCAGCATTTT. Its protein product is CATSREPTGGNQPQHF.

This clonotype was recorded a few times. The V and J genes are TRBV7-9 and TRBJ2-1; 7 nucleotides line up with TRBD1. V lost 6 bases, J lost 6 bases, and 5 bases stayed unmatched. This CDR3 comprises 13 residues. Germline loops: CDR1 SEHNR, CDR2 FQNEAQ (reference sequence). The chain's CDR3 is CASRPPGGNEQFF. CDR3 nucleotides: TGTGCCAGCAGACCACCAGGGGGCAATGAGCAGTTCTTC.

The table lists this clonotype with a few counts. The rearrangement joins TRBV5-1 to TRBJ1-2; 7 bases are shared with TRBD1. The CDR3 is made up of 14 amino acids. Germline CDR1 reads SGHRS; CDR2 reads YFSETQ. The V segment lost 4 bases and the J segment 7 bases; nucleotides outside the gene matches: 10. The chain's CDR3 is CASSSGTVRGGYTF. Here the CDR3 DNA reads TGCGCCAGCAGCAGTGGGACAGTAAGGGGTGGCTACACCTTC.

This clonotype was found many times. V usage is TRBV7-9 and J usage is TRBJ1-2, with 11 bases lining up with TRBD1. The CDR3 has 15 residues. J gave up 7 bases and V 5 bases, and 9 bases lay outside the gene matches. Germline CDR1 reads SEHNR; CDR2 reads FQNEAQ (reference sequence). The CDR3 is CASSPDGQGAGGYTF. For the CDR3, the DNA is TGTGCCAGCAGCCCCGACGGACAGGGGGCCGGTGGCTACACCTTC.

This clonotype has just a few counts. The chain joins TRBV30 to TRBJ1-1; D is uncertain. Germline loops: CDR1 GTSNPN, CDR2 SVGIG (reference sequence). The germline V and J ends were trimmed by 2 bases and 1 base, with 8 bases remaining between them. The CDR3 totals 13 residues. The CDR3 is CAWSPEPNTEAFF. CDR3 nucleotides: TGTGCCTGGAGTCCCGAACCGAACACTGAAGCTTTCTTT.

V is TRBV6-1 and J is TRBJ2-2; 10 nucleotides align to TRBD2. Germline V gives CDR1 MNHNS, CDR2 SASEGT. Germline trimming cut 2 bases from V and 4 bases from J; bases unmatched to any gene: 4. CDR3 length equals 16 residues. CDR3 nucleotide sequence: TGTGCCAGCAGTGAATTTGGGACTAGCGTCACCGGGGAGCTGTTTTTT. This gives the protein CASSEFGTSVTGELFF.

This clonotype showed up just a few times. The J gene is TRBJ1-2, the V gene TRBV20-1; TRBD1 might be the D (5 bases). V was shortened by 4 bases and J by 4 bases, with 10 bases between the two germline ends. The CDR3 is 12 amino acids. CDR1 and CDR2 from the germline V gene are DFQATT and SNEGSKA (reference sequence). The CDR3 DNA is TGCAGTGCTATGGCGGGGGGCTATGGCTACACCTTC. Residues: CSAMAGGYGYTF.

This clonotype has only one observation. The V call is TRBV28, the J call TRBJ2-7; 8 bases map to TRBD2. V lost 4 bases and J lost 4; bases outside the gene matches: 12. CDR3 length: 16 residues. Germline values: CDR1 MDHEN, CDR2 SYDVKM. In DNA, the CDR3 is TGTGCCAGCAGTTACCCCAAAGCGGGAGACACGTACGAGCAGTACTTC. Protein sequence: CASSYPKAGDTYEQYF.

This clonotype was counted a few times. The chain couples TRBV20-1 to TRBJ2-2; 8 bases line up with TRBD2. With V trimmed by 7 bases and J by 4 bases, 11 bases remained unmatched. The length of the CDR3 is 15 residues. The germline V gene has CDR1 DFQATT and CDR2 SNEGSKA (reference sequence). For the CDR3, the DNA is TGCAGTGTTGGTTCGGGAGCGGGGGTCACCGGGGAGCTGTTTTTT. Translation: CSVGSGAGVTGELFF.